This TCR beta chain was profiled in a study of hypomethylating agent response in myelodysplastic syndrome (dated by TCRdb to the early 2020s). Regarding the research as a whole: The hypomethylating agent given was azacitidine in about 70% of the 11 patients and decitabine in 3 of 11 patients. Among the myelodysplastic syndrome patients in the cohort, roughly ten were male and 2 were female. Patients had a mean age of approximately 72 +/- 6.3 years, and a diploid cytogenetic profile was the most common. The mutation found most frequently was TET2, which appeared in about 50% of the 11 patients. Roughly 6 patients responded with complete response or hematologic improvement, and a few patients were non-responders. Response was defined as complete response or hematologic improvement, and patients who met neither criterion were classified as non-responders.

Results and caveats for the whole study, not just this receptor: Only around eleven patients were analyzed, so the study cohort was small. Novel clonotypes emerged more often in responders, while non-responders showed more contracted clonotypes after treatment. The healthy control donors were not matched in age to the MDS patients, and this mismatch could have affected the comparison between MDS and healthy donors. The shared GLIPH2 clusters might recognize novel MDS antigens, but this possibility was not confirmed and requires experimental validation. Richness, rarefaction diversity and clonality did not change significantly after hypomethylating agent treatment, across all patients or within response groups.

The CDR3, from cysteine to phenylalanine, totals 11 residues. Only the CDR3 part of the read is kept: 33 bases, read in frame from the first base. CDR1 and CDR2 are drawn from the germline V gene (reference sequence): SGHKS, YYEKEE. The V end loses 0 bases and the J end loses 7 bases, and a stretch of 4 bases separates them. Concerning this clone itself: Its cognate antigen has yet to be identified. Base qualities are not at hand, and no much larger clone is one base apart.

Library creation used the immunoSEQ multiplex PCR assay. Survey resolution was used, with two replicates of about 200 ng each, totaling roughly 400 ng of DNA per sample. Rearranged TCRB sequences in genomic DNA were detected with the hsTCRB kit, which uses multiplex PCR primers directed at V and J genes. The first PCR used the QIAGEN Multiplex PCR Kit for around 31 cycles to amplify the CDR3 region. A second PCR of approximately 8 cycles attached sample barcodes and Illumina adapters to each replicate. A QuantStudio 6 together with the KAPA library quantification kit was used to quantify the pooled libraries. About 14 pM of pooled libraries went onto an Illumina MiSeq for sequencing, using single-end reads of 156 cycles plus an index read of 15 cycles. Under the source paper's analysis protocol: Of around 180,000 unique clonotypes, about 1.7% were flagged by VDJdb annotation as previously reported viral-epitope-specific. The immunoSEQ Data Assistant and immunoSEQ Analyzer converted raw reads into normalized, annotated TCRB repertoires. Clonotypes were analyzed with the immunarch R package version 0.6.5 and BioAnalyzer. Richness was estimated after downsampling every repertoire to the clone count of the smallest repertoire. Clonotypes were sorted into expanded, contracted or novel categories with Fisher's exact tests, where novel meant the clonotype had zero frequency before treatment. GLIPH2 clustered significantly changed CDR3 beta sequences using simulation_depth=1000 and kmer_min_depth=3, excluding CDR3s shorter than five residues. TCRdb retrieved this table from immuneACCESS and kept in-frame rearrangements only. Not all clones are present; in checked studies, unresolved V genes account for under half, and no reason is known for the remainder. V and J calls and clone size are as listed in that table; D and trimming were resolved from the DNA. In this sample the table shows some 4,000 clones, 70% to 90% of which occur a single time. The top ten clonotypes cover around 14% of the sample.

T-cell subsets were not sorted, so the analysis was performed on bulk bone marrow. Bone marrow from more than nine myelodysplastic syndrome patients was immunosequenced for TCR beta CDR3 regions before and after hypomethylating agent therapy. To track the repertoire longitudinally, every patient provided one baseline bone marrow along with two to three bone marrows taken at different post-treatment timepoints. Genomic DNA was isolated from whole bone marrow, and DNA quality was assessed with TapeStation, NanoDrop OneC and PicoGreen assays. This sequence was found in a human donor with myelodysplastic syndrome. This sequence uses TRBV5-5 and TRBJ1-2; no D gene call is confident. The source was bone marrow, collected before or after starting hypomethylating agent treatment for myelodysplastic syndrome (not recorded which). The CDR3 in this case is CASSLDAGYTF. DNA sequence: TGTGCCAGCAGCTTGGACGCTGGCTACACCTTC.